This T cell receptor beta chain was sequenced during a study of blood T cell repertoires in COVID-19. Background on the study: Acute and convalescent COVID-19 samples came from the United States, Italy and Spain.

The length of the CDR3 is 12 residues. V shed 2 bases and J shed 5 bases, with 6 bases lying between them. Libraries were prepared by immunoSEQ multiplex PCR; TCRdb keeps only in-frame clonotypes and omits some of them. Among about 440,000 clones listed, about 90% were seen once. The TCR comes from a woman aged 18-29 years with acute COVID-19. This chain uses TRBV12-3 or TRBV12-4 with TRBJ1-1; no clear D. Sequenced sample: PBMCs or T cells enriched from blood (not recorded which). The CDR3 DNA is TGTGCCAGCAGTTTAACCGGGACTGAAGCTTTCTTT. Translating it yields CASSLTGTEAFF.